This record covers a single T cell receptor beta chain. Its cognate antigen has yet to be identified. Base qualities are not recorded, but no much larger clone differs from it by a single base. Other nucleotide sequences in the sample specify the same CDR3. This sample stems from a study of cytomegalovirus exposure and HLA in healthy donors (dated by TCRdb to between 2016 and 2019). Looking at the study overall: According to an earlier analysis of several hundred of the donors, some 180 million T cells yielded over 90 million unique TCR beta sequences and around 280 Gb of sequence data. About 300 gigabases of sequencing data and around 90 million unique TCR sequences made up an early release that covered around 640 HLA-typed donors. Among the roughly 390 genotyped donors, around 79% belonged to the genetic ancestry cluster associated with self-reported Caucasian donors. The study was designed to test whether signatures of past pathogen exposure could be identified by cataloging public T cell receptors. Using immunosequencing, the study profiled T cell repertoires from about 610 subjects and related those repertoires to cytomegalovirus serostatus. In addition to the first cohort of 650 to 800 subjects, a separate validation cohort of 120 different subjects was used. The study combined high-throughput TCR immunosequencing, statistical association of individual TCRs with disease status, and machine learning to predict cytomegalovirus infection status. To study patterns of TCR occurrence, a later analysis re-analyzed previously published TCR beta repertoires from just over 650 donors and added high-resolution HLA genotyping. In the later analysis, no new phenotypic data were used to find candidate immune exposures; instead, reliance was placed on TCR beta sequences and their occurrence across donors. An earlier analysis of approximately 500 of the donors applied high-throughput TCR beta sequencing to assess whether each TCR beta V gene segment acted as functional or pseudogenic. Donor age, sex, ethnicity and CMV serostatus were collected together with the repertoire data. A later genetic analysis took genome-wide SNP genotypes for about 65% of the roughly 670 donors and used that subset as a discovery cohort. Every discovery cohort repertoire had been produced on one sequencing platform. HLA typing covered class I and class II loci at four-digit resolution. Typing coverage varied by locus: roughly 620-640 donors for A, B, C, DRB1 and DQB1; 522 for DQA1; around 570 for DPA1; fewer than 480 for DPB1. A handful of DR-DQ haplotypes were handled as single units for association and clustering because linkage in the cohort was strong. Among 300 to 500 genotyped donors of the cohort, an average of around 250,000 unique TCR beta nucleotide sequences was sequenced per donor, of which about 20% were non-productive. What the work shows at the level of the full study, not this receptor alone: The study gave a list of 150 to 200 TCR beta chains associated with cytomegalovirus. When HLA alleles, especially DR and DQ, strongly co-occurred, TCR associations were difficult to assign to individual alleles. Three of the identified cytomegalovirus-associated TCR beta chains were confirmed in vitro to be specific for cytomegalovirus antigens. It was suggested by the authors that the approach could potentially be generalized to other disease states and immunological phenotypes. Linkage disequilibrium might explain the correlated functional status among segregating V segments, but an unknown experimental factor could not be ruled out. In a later analysis, several top co-occurrence clusters were reported to appear linked to parvovirus B19, influenza, CMV and Epstein-Barr virus. Over 15 rarely observed V segments, including chromosome 9 orphons, were excluded from the earlier analysis of some 590 of the donors because counts were too low. Sequencing depth was assumed to be roughly uniform across donors in the presence/absence analyses, though that assumption may not hold. Because HLA typing was missing for some donors at each locus, association tests included only the typed subset. A cluster of highly shared sequence variants was judged likely to represent a technical artifact of the sequencing pipeline. According to a later genetic analysis, donors in an Asian-associated ancestry cluster had fewer N-insertions in productive TCRs than the roughly 670-donor mean. Across donors, most TCR sequences were observed very rarely, whereas some public TCRs were present in many individuals. A later analysis found that most CMV-associated TCR beta chains appeared HLA-restricted, with HLA associations seemingly driven largely by CMV exposure. Some IMGT-functional V segments, including TRBV6-2 and TRBV6-3, could not be distinguished by the 87-base-pair reads and were therefore excluded. At a false discovery rate of 0.05, a later analysis linked fewer than 20,000 TCR beta sequences to specific HLA alleles. Immune exposure information for the cohort was limited to CMV serostatus. An earlier analysis of some 560 of the donors showed that most TCR beta V segments appeared in productive rearrangements either about 87% or about 30% of the time, which broadly matched IMGT annotations. In both the original and validation cohorts, the classifier was reported to diagnose cytomegalovirus status with high specificity and sensitivity. In a later analysis, HLA-associated TCR beta chains were found to be more clonally expanded and to have lower generation probabilities than equally common non-associated chains. V-gene and J-gene trimming of TCR beta chains was associated with a missense DCLRE1C variant in a later genetic analysis, and the association was replicated in an independent cohort. This cohort had only TCR beta chains sequenced, and the lack of alpha or paired-chain data limited which features could be detected. In a later analysis, the rate of TCR association differed among HLA loci, with DRB1 alleles having the most associated TCRs and HLA-C alleles having the fewest. A further reported finding was that TCR beta sequences accurately predicted the HLA-A and HLA-B alleles for most subjects in the first cohort.

The cohort comprised 666 healthy bone marrow donors. At the time of sampling, all cohort members were nominally healthy, though unrecorded immune exposures were likely present. The donor tested CMV seropositive, placing the donor among the approximately 290 seropositive members of the cohort. Every donor gave a peripheral blood sample, and the peripheral blood mononuclear cells from that sample were used for TCR beta sequencing. Genomic DNA extraction from the blood cell samples was performed with the Qiagen DNeasy Blood Extraction Kit. V was cut back by 0 bases and J by 3 bases, leaving a gap of 12 bases between them. The CDR3 has 15 amino acids, counting the end cysteine and phenylalanine. Only the CDR3 region is kept as DNA, spanning 45 bases read in frame from base 1. The germline V gene gives CDR1 as SGDLS and CDR2 as YYNGEE. Library creation used the immunoSEQ multiplex PCR assay. The multiplex PCR relied on a mix of 60 forward primers for TCR Vbeta segments and 13 reverse primers for TCR Jbeta segments. The CDR3 region of rearranged TCR beta genes was amplified from genomic DNA by a multiplex PCR assay. On the Illumina HiSeq System, the amplified TCR beta libraries were sequenced as 87-base-pair reads. The original pipeline was this. A later analysis counted 65 million to 90 million unique TCR beta chains across the 666 repertoires, and about 10 million of these chains were shared by at least two donors. To remove PCR and sequencing errors, raw reads were error-corrected and collapsed into unique sequences using a nearest-neighbor algorithm that merged closely related sequences. Alignment of CDR3 sequences to IMGT reference sequences was used to assign V, D and J gene segments. For a sequence to be retained, a match of at least six nucleotides was required to both a V gene segment and a J gene segment. A rearrangement counted as productive if the CDR3 had no stop codons and remained in frame with V and J, and every other rearrangement counted as non-productive. Following IMGT convention, CDR3 was defined as the stretch from the second conserved V-encoded cysteine up to the conserved J-encoded phenylalanine. The earlier analysis of about 560 of the donors excluded any sequence lacking an unambiguous match to a single V gene segment. In an earlier analysis of more than 500 of the donors, a V segment was called functional when productive rearrangements were above 56.7%, and segregating when the standard deviation between donors exceeded 5%. A statistical classification framework was built for diagnosing cytomegalovirus status from the catalog of TCR beta chain sequences. In a later analysis, TCR nucleotide sequences were compared against IMGT/GENE-DB human TR gene sequences so that V and J genes could be assigned. Using the TCRdist pipeline, a later analysis assigned CDR3 sequences along with most-parsimonious VDJ recombination scenarios. In a later analysis, each TCR beta chain was defined by its CDR3 amino acid sequence together with its V-gene family, and reads without a unique V-gene family were excluded. In a later analysis, 500 to 700 highly shared, low-generation-probability nucleotide sequences were removed to address suspected cross-contamination and a sequencing artifact. A later analysis calculated a clonal expansion index for each public chain from normalized within-repertoire ranks of inferred template counts. In a later analysis, generation probabilities were computed with a VDJ recombination model fitted to out-of-frame rearrangements, and the resulting probabilities were checked against IGoR. In a later analysis, TCR-TCR, TCR-HLA and TCR-CMV co-occurrence was scored with hypergeometric tests, and a repertoire-size bias correction was applied to TCR pairs. To estimate false discovery rates, a later analysis permuted the HLA or CMV assignments 20 times. In a later analysis, co-occurring TCRs were grouped using DBSCAN, and TCRdist sequence similarity was added for clustering within HLA-allele-positive subsets. Repertoires with fewer than 30,000 or more than 120,000 public chains were left out of co-occurrence clustering, as were about 5 repertoires with anomalous nucleotide sharing. The table was pulled from immuneACCESS by TCRdb, which kept in-frame rearrangements only. Such tables lose some clones; where checked, under half of the loss comes from unresolved V genes, and the rest has no known cause. The V and J calls and clone size are taken from that table; D and trimming were inferred from the DNA. The sample table lists 150,000 to 200,000 clones, roughly three quarters of them with a count of one. The top ten constitute about 13% of the sample.

Sequences were obtained from PBMCs. The chain links TRBV9 with TRBJ1-1; tentative D gene TRBD1, with 5 bases matching. This sequence was found in a woman between 45 and 60 years old in good health and CMV-seropositive. The CDR3 reads CASSVVTGGYTEAFF. The DNA is as follows: TGTGCCAGCAGCGTAGTAACCGGGGGATACACTGAAGCTTTCTTT.